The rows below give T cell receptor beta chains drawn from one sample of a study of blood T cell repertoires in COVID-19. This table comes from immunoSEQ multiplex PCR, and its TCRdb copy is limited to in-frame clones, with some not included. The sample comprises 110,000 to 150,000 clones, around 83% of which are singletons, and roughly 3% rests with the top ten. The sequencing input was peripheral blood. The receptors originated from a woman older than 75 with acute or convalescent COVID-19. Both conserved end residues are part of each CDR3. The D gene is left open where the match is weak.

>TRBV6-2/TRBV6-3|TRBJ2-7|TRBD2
CASSLTASGVSEQYF
TGTGCCAGCAGTTTAACCGCTAGCGGGGTTTCCGAGCAGTACTTC
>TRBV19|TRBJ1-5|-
CASSRDTDQPQHF
TGTGCCAGTAGTAGGGACACCGATCAGCCCCAGCATTTT
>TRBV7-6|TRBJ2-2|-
CASSLVGQGGLGELFF
TGTGCCAGCAGCTTAGTGGGGCAGGGAGGCCTCGGGGAGCTGTTTTTT
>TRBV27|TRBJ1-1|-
CASGRGRTEAFF
TGTGCCAGCGGTAGAGGCCGCACTGAAGCTTTCTTT
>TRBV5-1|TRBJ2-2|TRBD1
CASMGTGVNTGELFF
TGCGCCAGCATGGGGACAGGGGTAAACACCGGGGAGCTGTTTTTT
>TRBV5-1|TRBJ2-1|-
CASSLVRENEQFF
TGCGCCAGCAGCTTGGTGCGTGAAAATGAGCAGTTCTTC
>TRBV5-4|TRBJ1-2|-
CASSLALQGAYGYTF
TGTGCCAGCAGCTTGGCCTTACAGGGAGCCTATGGCTACACCTTC
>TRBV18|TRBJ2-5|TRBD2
CASSPNSGTSGGTFQETQYF
TGTGCCAGCTCTCCCAATTCCGGGACTAGCGGGGGTACCTTCCAAGAGACCCAGTACTTC
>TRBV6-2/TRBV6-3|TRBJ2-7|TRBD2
CASSYAGDSYEQYF
TGTGCCAGCAGTTATGCGGGGGATTCCTACGAGCAGTACTTC
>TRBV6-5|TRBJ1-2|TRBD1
CASSSAGTEDSYGYTF
TGTGCCAGCAGTTCCGCCGGGACAGAAGATTCCTATGGCTACACCTTC